These 23 T cell receptor beta chains originate from one sample sequenced in a study of sequential checkpoint blockade in melanoma. The treatment is: randomized to nivolumab then ipilimumab (arm A) or the reverse (arm B). Measured with immunoSEQ multiplex PCR; TCRdb has only the in-frame clones, and not every one. The sample holds approximately 20,000 clones, 26% seen once. This specimen was tumor tissue (inferred from file names), taken from a patient given nivolumab and ipilimumab in sequence. The receptors come from a human donor with melanoma.

V gene TRBV11-3 combines with J gene TRBJ2-3; the match to TRBD2 covers 11 bases. The CDR3 extends over 19 amino acids. Germline values: CDR1 SGHNT, CDR2 YENEEA. J lost 2 bases, V lost 5 bases, and 15 bases had no gene match. In DNA form, the CDR3 reads TGTGCCAGCAGCACCCGGACTAGCGGGCACCACTTGAACACAGATACGCAGTATTTT. The encoded protein is CASSTRTSGHHLNTDTQYF.

In its sample, this clone was seen a few times. The chain joins TRBV6-8 to TRBJ2-3; a possible D gene is TRBD2 (7 bases). Between the trimmed V and J ends, which lost 4 bases and 3 bases, there was a span of 14 bases. Germline V CDR1 and CDR2: MNHGY, SAAAGT. The CDR3 loop spans 15 amino acids. The DNA for the CDR3 is TGTGCCAGCAGTTCCTACAGGGAGGGAACAGATACGCAGTATTTT. It yields the protein CASSSYREGTDTQYF.

This clone was observed a handful of times. The chain employs TRBV14 and TRBJ2-2; D assignment may be TRBD1 or TRBD2 (6 bases each). The germline CDR1 and CDR2 sequences are SGHDN and FVKESK. Trimming pared 0 bases from V and 3 bases from J, leaving 20 bases between. The CDR3 extends over 19 amino acids. The CDR3 region is CASSQDRGRGSWYTGELFF. CDR3 DNA sequence: TGTGCCAGCAGCCAAGATCGGGGGCGAGGCTCCTGGTACACCGGGGAGCTGTTTTTT.

This clone was picked up a small number of times. The chain recombines TRBV11-3 with TRBJ2-1; 8 bases are a match to TRBD2. CDR1 is SGHNT, CDR2 YENEEA, per germline. The CDR3 loop spans 16 amino acids. V was pared by 3 bases and J by 3 bases, with 7 bases of the junction left unmatched. The CDR3 nucleotides are TGTGCCAGCAGCTTGGCCCCGGGACTAGGCTACAATGAGCAGTTCTTC. Residues: CASSLAPGLGYNEQFF.

Only a few counts were recorded for this clone. The chain links TRBV6-8 to TRBJ2-3, with TRBD2 identical over 11 bases. This CDR3 spans 18 amino acids. The junction had 11 bases not matched to a gene; V was cut back by 5 bases and J by 1 base. Germline V CDR1 and CDR2: MNHGY, SAAAGT. The DNA of the CDR3 is TGTGCCAGCAGTGGCCTTAGCGGGGGGGCCGGGCGCACAGATACGCAGTATTTT. Translating it yields CASSGLSGGAGRTDTQYF.

V and J are TRBV15 and TRBJ2-5; a possible D gene is TRBD2 (6 bases). The CDR3 consists of 15 residues. Germline assignment: CDR1 LNHNV and CDR2 YYDKDF (reference sequence). Trimming took off 5 bases at V and 2 bases at J, with 15 bases between the two ends. The CDR3 is CATSGSGALQETQYF. For the CDR3, the DNA is TGTGCCACCAGCGGTAGCGGTGCACTTCAAGAGACCCAGTACTTC.

The chain has TRBV19 and TRBJ2-7, with unresolved D. The germline gives CDR1 LNHDA, CDR2 SQIVND (reference sequence). Trimming took 2 bases from V and 3 from J, leaving 8 bases between them. The CDR3 runs to 13 residues. DNA of the CDR3: TGTGCCAGTAGTATAAAACAGCACTACGAGCAGTACTTC. Residues: CASSIKQHYEQYF.

This clone turned up a few times. V gene TRBV28 combines with J gene TRBJ1-1; the D gene is possibly TRBD1 (6 bases). The CDR3 consists of 12 residues. The V and J ends lost 10 bases and 8 bases respectively, with 17 bases between them. In germline, CDR1 is MDHEN, CDR2 SYDVKM. CDR3: CAINLPTGEAFF. In DNA, the CDR3 is TGTGCCATCAACCTCCCCACAGGGGAAGCTTTCTTT.

The rearrangement joins TRBV19 to TRBJ2-1; the D gene could be TRBD1 or TRBD2 (7 bases each). The CDR3 totals 15 residues. Per the germline V gene, CDR1 is LNHDA and CDR2 is SQIVND (reference sequence). V was pared by 6 bases and J by 4 bases, with 16 bases between. The CDR3 loop reads CASRSPGGEYNEQFF. CDR3 coding DNA: TGTGCCAGTAGAAGTCCAGGGGGGGAGTACAATGAGCAGTTCTTC.

This CDR3 reads CASSLGTVAKNIQYF. Written as DNA, the CDR3 is TGCGCCAGCAGCTTGGGGACAGTAGCCAAAAACATTCAGTACTTC. The chain links TRBV5-1 to TRBJ2-4, with D possibly TRBD1 on 6 matching bases. Per germline, CDR1 SGHRS and CDR2 YFSETQ. The CDR3 sequence is 15 residues long. V lost 0 bases and J lost 0, with 7 bases in between.

V usage is TRBV6-8 and J usage is TRBJ1-1; TRBD1 might be the D (5 bases). CDR1 and CDR2 (germline): MNHGY, SAAAGT. Between the trimmed V and J ends, which lost 5 bases and 4 bases, there was a span of 17 bases. The CDR3 runs 15 residues. This CDR3 is CASSVGTMVGTEAFF. CDR3 nucleotides: TGTGCCAGCAGTGTCGGGACTATGGTTGGCACTGAAGCTTTCTTT.

This clone was observed a few times. This chain links TRBV25-1 with TRBJ1-2; unclear D gene. Between the trimmed V and J ends, which lost 4 bases and 7 bases, there was a span of 10 bases. CDR3 length equals 12 residues. Germline V CDR1 and CDR2: MGHDK, SYGVNS. This CDR3 reads CASSGNRPGYTF. The CDR3 nucleotides read TGTGCCAGCAGTGGAAACAGACCTGGCTACACCTTC.

The CDR3 DNA reads TGTGCCAGCATCCCGGGACTAGCGGGGGGAAGTTACAATGAGCAGTTCTTC. Protein: CASIPGLAGGSYNEQFF. The chain is built from TRBV28 and TRBJ2-1; 15 nucleotides line up with TRBD2. The J segment lost 4 bases and the V segment lost 7 bases, leaving 8 bases of the junction unmatched. There are 17 residues in the CDR3. Germline lookup yields CDR1 MDHEN and CDR2 SYDVKM. The complete variable domain, with remaining parts taken from reference TRBV28 and TRBJ2-1, reads DVKVTQSSRYLVKRTGEKVFLECVQDMDHENMFWYRQDPGLGLRLIYFSYDVKMKEKGDIPEGYSVSREKKERFSLILESASTNQTSMYLCASIPGLAGGSYNEQFFGPGTRLTVL.

Only one count was recorded for this clone. The chain has TRBV18 and TRBJ2-3; a possible D gene is TRBD2 (6 bases). Looked up from germline, CDR1 is KGHSH and CDR2 is LQKENI. V was clipped by 3 bases and J by 3 bases, with 16 bases between them. The CDR3 extends over 16 amino acids. CDR3 amino acids: CASSPVTGVSTDTQYF. The CDR3 DNA reads as TGTGCCAGCTCACCGGTGACGGGAGTAAGTACAGATACGCAGTATTTT.

CDR3 loop: CASRETGGHYEQYF. As DNA, the CDR3 is TGTGCCAGCAGGGAGACAGGGGGCCATTACGAGCAGTACTTC. This rearrangement joins TRBV25-1 to TRBJ2-7, with 10 nucleotides matching TRBD1. The trim removed 6 bases at V and 4 bases at J, leaving 6 bases unmatched. The CDR3 has 14 residues. Germline V gene sequence: CDR1 MGHDK, CDR2 SYGVNS.

This clone came up many times. The chain employs TRBV11-3 and TRBJ2-2; D possibly corresponds to TRBD1 (6 bases). CDR3 size: 14 residues. The germline gives CDR1 SGHNT, CDR2 YENEEA. The V and J ends lost 4 bases and 6 bases respectively, with 12 bases between them. CDR3 DNA sequence: TGTGCCAGCAGCTCTACTACAGGGCCCGGGGAGCTGTTTTTT. Translation gives CASSSTTGPGELFF.

This clone was counted only a few times. This chain uses TRBV6-8 with TRBJ2-3; TRBD2 matches 11 bases. The CDR3 length is 17 residues. The germline gives CDR1 MNHGY, CDR2 SAAAGT. Trimming took 6 bases from V and 1 from J; bases not matched to a gene: 9. The CDR3 sequence is CASSASGGTRGTDTQYF. The CDR3 DNA is TGTGCCAGCAGCGCTAGCGGGGGGACGAGAGGCACAGATACGCAGTATTTT.

This clone was counted between two and nine times. The V gene is TRBV6-8, the J gene TRBJ2-1, with 11 bases aligning to TRBD1. The CDR3 has 16 amino acids. V lost 2 bases and J lost 10; bases outside the gene matches: 10. From germline, CDR1 is MNHGY and CDR2 SAAAGT. The CDR3 nucleotides read TGTGCCAGCAGTTACGCCCCGGACAGGGGGCAACAGGAGCAGTTCTTC. It translates to CASSYAPDRGQQEQFF.

A few counts support this clone. The chain is built from TRBV9 and TRBJ1-1; D possibly corresponds to TRBD1 (6 bases). Germline values: CDR1 SGDLS, CDR2 YYNGEE. The CDR3 has 17 residues. Trimming took off 0 bases at V and 7 bases at J, with 22 bases between the two ends. CDR3 in amino acids: CASSVVPGTSSHNEAFF. CDR3 nucleotide sequence: TGTGCCAGCAGCGTAGTCCCCGGGACATCTAGTCACAATGAAGCTTTCTTT.

The CDR3 region has the DNA TGTGCCAGTAGATTGGGGTTACAGGGAGGAAATCAGCCCCAGCATTTT. This sequence encodes CASRLGLQGGNQPQHF. The chain couples TRBV19 to TRBJ1-5, with D perhaps TRBD1 (6 bases). The V end lost 6 bases, the J end lost 4 bases, and 19 bases lay between the germline ends. This CDR3 comprises 16 residues. CDR1 and CDR2 (germline): LNHDA, SQIVND (reference sequence).

A single count supports this clone. This chain uses TRBV30 with TRBJ2-5; no firm D call. The V end lost 2 bases, the J end lost 1 base, and 8 bases lay between the germline ends. This CDR3 is 13 amino acids long. CDR1 is GTSNPN, CDR2 SVGIG, per germline (reference sequence). The CDR3 protein is CAWSLTVQETQYF. The DNA for the CDR3 is TGTGCCTGGAGTCTGACGGTCCAAGAGACCCAGTACTTC.

The chain carries TRBV30 and TRBJ2-4, with 8 bases aligning to TRBD1. Per the germline V gene, CDR1 is GTSNPN and CDR2 is SVGIG (reference sequence). The CDR3 is made up of 12 amino acids. V dropped 5 bases and J dropped 8; count of bases not matched to a gene: 5. CDR3 sequence reads: CAWSGQADIQYF. The CDR3 DNA sequence: TGTGCCTGGTCGGGACAGGCGGACATTCAGTACTTC.

This clone has a handful of counts. The chain uses TRBV6-8 and TRBJ2-3; D not resolved. This CDR3 region has 14 residues. V was trimmed by 2 bases and J by 0 bases, leaving 6 bases between them. CDR1 is MNHGY and CDR2 is SAAAGT in the germline V gene. In DNA form, the CDR3 reads TGTGCCAGCAGTTACCCTGGGAGCACAGATACGCAGTATTTT. It is translated as CASSYPGSTDTQYF.